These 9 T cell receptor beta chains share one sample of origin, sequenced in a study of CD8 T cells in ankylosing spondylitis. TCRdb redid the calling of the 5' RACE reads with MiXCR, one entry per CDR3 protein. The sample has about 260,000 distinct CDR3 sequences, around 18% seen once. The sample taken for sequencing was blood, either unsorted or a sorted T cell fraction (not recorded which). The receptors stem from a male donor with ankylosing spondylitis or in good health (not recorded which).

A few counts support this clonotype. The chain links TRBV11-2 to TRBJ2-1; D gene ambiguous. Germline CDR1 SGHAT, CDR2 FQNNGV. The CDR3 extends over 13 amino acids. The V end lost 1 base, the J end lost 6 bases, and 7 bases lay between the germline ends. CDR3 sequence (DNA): TGTGCCAGCAGCTTAGGGATGGGCAATGAGCAGTTCTTC. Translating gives CASSLGMGNEQFF. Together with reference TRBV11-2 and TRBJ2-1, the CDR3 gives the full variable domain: EAGVAQSPRYKIIEKRQSVAFWCNPISGHATLYWYQQILGQGPKLLIQFQNNGVVDDSQLPKDRFSAERLKGVDSTLKIQPAKLEDSAVYLCASSLGMGNEQFFGPGTRLTVL.

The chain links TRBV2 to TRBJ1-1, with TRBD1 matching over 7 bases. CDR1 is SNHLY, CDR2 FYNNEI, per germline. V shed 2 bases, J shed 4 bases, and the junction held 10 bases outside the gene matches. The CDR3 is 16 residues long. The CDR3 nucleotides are TGTGCCAGCAGTGAACTCTCACAGGGGTCGGGCACTGAAGCTTTCTTT. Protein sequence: CASSELSQGSGTEAFF.

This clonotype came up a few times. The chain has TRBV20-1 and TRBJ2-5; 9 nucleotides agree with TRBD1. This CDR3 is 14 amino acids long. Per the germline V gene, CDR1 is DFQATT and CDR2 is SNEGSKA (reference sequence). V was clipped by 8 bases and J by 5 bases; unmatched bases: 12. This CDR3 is CSSTTGGAGETQYF. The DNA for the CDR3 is TGCAGTTCAACCACAGGGGGCGCAGGGGAGACCCAGTACTTC.

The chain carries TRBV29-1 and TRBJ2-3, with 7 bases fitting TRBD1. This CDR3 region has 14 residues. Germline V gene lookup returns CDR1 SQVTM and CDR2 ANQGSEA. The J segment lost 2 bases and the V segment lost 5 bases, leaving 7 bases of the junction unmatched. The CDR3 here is CSVNRDRYTDTQYF. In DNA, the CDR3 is TGCAGCGTTAACCGGGACAGATACACAGATACGCAGTATTTT.

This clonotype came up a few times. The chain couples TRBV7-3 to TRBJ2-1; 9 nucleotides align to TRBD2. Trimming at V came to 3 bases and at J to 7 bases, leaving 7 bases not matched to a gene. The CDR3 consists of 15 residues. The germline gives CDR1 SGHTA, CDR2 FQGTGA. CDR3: CASSFGGRGGNEQFF. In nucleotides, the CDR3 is TGTGCCAGCAGCTTCGGCGGGAGGGGCGGGAATGAGCAGTTCTTC.

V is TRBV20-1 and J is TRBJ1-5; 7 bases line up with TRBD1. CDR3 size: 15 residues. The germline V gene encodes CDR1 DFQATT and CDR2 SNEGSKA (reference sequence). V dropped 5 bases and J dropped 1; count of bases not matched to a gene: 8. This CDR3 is CSARKQGTSNQPQHF. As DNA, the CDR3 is TGCAGTGCTCGCAAACAGGGGACGAGCAATCAGCCCCAGCATTTT.

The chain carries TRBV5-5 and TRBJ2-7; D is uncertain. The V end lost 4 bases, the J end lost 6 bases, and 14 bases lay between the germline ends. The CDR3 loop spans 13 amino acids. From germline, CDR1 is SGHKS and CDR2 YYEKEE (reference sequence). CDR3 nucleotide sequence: TGTGCCAGCAGCACCCCTGGGGTGGCCGAGCAGTACGTC. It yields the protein CASSTPGVAEQYV.

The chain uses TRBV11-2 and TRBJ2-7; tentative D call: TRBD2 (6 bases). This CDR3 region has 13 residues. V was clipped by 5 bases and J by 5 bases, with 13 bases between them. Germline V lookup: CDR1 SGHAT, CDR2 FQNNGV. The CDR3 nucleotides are TGTGCCAGCAGCCCCGGAGGGTCCCACGAGCAGTACGTC. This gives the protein CASSPGGSHEQYV.

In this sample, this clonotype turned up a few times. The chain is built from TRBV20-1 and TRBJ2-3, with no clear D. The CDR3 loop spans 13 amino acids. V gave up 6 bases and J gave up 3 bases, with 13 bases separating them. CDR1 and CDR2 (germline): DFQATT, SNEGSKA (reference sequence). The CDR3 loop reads CSASGRLTDTQYF. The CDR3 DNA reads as TGCAGTGCCTCGGGTAGACTTACAGATACGCAGTATTTT.